This T cell receptor beta chain emerged from a study of identical twins. Study-wide findings and caveats: High-abundance cord blood beta clonotypes had fewer insertions; memory repertoires showed none.

TCRdb reprocessed the 5' RACE reads with MiXCR, giving one entry per CDR3 protein. The sample holds over 200,000 distinct CDR3 sequences, 6.5% seen once. This clonotype was detected many times. Its specificity is not known. V was cut by 4 bases and J by 6 bases, with 15 bases left in between. Germline CDR1 SEHNR, CDR2 FQNEAQ (reference sequence). The CDR3 totals 15 residues. These data also featured in a second study, about T cells expressing NK-cell markers. That work adds: Among eight sequenced donors, seven carried HCMV seropositivity while one was seronegative. Dominant NKG2C+ clonotypes were found to form roughly 1.0-7.0% of CD8+ T cells in about 6 donors.

The rearrangement joins TRBV7-9 to TRBJ2-2; D is perhaps TRBD1 or TRBD2 (5 bases each). This clonotype was obtained from a woman under 30 in good health. The material sequenced was CD8+ T cells sorted from blood. CDR3 loop: CASSSPLGDPGELFF. In nucleotides, the CDR3 is TGTGCCAGCAGCTCCCCCCTAGGGGACCCCGGGGAGCTGTTTTTT.